The 31 T cell receptor beta chains given below trace back to one sample, sequenced in a study of T cells in Graves' hyperthyroidism and ophthalmopathy. The CDR3 regions of TCR beta were amplified from RNA transcripts. HTBI primers drove first-round RT-PCR of the TCR CDR3. In TCRdb, the multiplex PCR reads were re-called with MiXCR into one record per CDR3 protein. The repertoire holds about half a million distinct CDR3 sequences, with approximately 25% as singletons. Source material: blood. The receptor source for this set is a woman in her 30s with Graves' ophthalmopathy.

This clonotype showed up just a few times. V is TRBV5-6 and J is TRBJ1-5, with D uncertain. The CDR3 loop spans 15 amino acids. Between the trimmed V and J ends, which lost 4 bases and 3 bases, there was a span of 14 bases. Looked up from germline, CDR1 is SGHDT and CDR2 is YYEEEE. CDR3 sequence (DNA): TGTGCCAGCAGCGTCAAGTTGAGTTCCAATCAGCCCCAGCATTTT. Translating it yields CASSVKLSSNQPQHF.

A few counts support this clonotype. This sequence joins TRBV2 and TRBJ2-2; tentatively, D is TRBD1 (5 bases). Trimming shortened V by 8 bases and J by 9 bases, and 13 bases separated the two germline ends. Germline CDR1 SNHLY, CDR2 FYNNEI. The CDR3 totals 12 residues. CDR3 nucleotide sequence: TGTGCCAGCGCAGGGTATCAAAGGGAGCTGTTTTTT. Its translation is CASAGYQRELFF.

This clonotype was observed a few times. The CDR3, as DNA: TGTGCCAGCAGCCGGCGGGACAGGGGTAAAGAGACCCAGTACTTC. Translating it yields CASSRRDRGKETQYF. The chain carries TRBV6-1 and TRBJ2-5; TRBD1 matches at 10 bases. Per the germline V gene, CDR1 is MNHNS and CDR2 is SASEGT. With 6 bases clipped from V and 3 bases from J, the junction kept 7 bases outside the gene matches. The CDR3 extends over 15 amino acids.

There are many counts of this clonotype. The V and J genes are TRBV20-1 and TRBJ2-5; TRBD1 agrees at 7 bases. The CDR3 length is 15 residues. Germline trimming cut 7 bases from V and 1 base from J; bases unmatched to any gene: 12. Germline V lookup: CDR1 DFQATT, CDR2 SNEGSKA (reference sequence). The CDR3 spells CSVHATQGVQETQYF. The CDR3 DNA is TGCAGTGTTCATGCGACCCAGGGGGTCCAAGAGACCCAGTACTTC.

This clonotype was counted between two and nine times. The CDR3 bases are TGCAGTGCTAGGGATCAACAGACCCAGTACTTC. This gives the protein CSARDQQTQYF. J is TRBJ2-5 and V is TRBV20-1; D is unclear. V lost 3 bases, J lost 6 bases, and 8 bases lay in between. CDR1 DFQATT and CDR2 SNEGSKA come from the germline V gene (reference sequence). The CDR3 extends over 11 amino acids.

This clonotype was seen many times. The chain is built from TRBV18 and TRBJ1-1; tentative D call: TRBD1 (6 bases). V gave up 2 bases and J gave up 6 bases, with 10 bases separating them. The germline V gene has CDR1 KGHSH and CDR2 LQKENI. This CDR3 contains 13 residues. The DNA for the CDR3 is TGTGCCAGCTCACCAAACCGACAGGCTGAAGCTTTCTTT. This codes for CASSPNRQAEAFF.

The sample holds many counts of this clonotype. The chain joins TRBV12-3 or TRBV12-4 to TRBJ1-3; D is unclear. The CDR3 is 14 residues long. With 5 bases removed from V and 5 bases from J, the gap between germline ends came to 13 bases. The CDR3 coding sequence is TGTGCCAGCAGTACCCGGGATCCTCGAAACACCATATATTTT. Translation gives CASSTRDPRNTIYF.

This clonotype occurred many times. The chain uses TRBV4-1 and TRBJ2-5; D is uncertain. CDR1 and CDR2 from the germline V gene are MGHRA and YSYEKL. Trimming pared 1 base from V and 3 bases from J, leaving 12 bases between. The CDR3 consists of 15 residues. DNA for the CDR3: TGCGCCAGCAGCCAAGTTCAAGAACTCGAAGAGACCCAGTACTTC. Protein product: CASSQVQELEETQYF.

This clonotype came up a few times. The chain has TRBV6-1 and TRBJ1-1; 10 positions agree with TRBD1. The CDR3 length is 19 residues. Trimming at V came to 4 bases and at J to 5 bases, leaving 19 bases not matched to a gene. Germline CDR1 and CDR2: MNHNS and SASEGT. The CDR3: CASSGPGQGSEGWRTEAFF. The CDR3 region has the DNA TGTGCCAGCAGTGGCCCGGGACAGGGGAGTGAGGGGTGGAGAACTGAAGCTTTCTTT.

The chain carries TRBV4-1 and TRBJ2-4; D not resolved. The CDR3 contains 11 residues. The ends were cut back, 4 bases at V and 7 bases at J, with 5 bases in the middle. Germline assignment: CDR1 MGHRA and CDR2 YSYEKL. In nucleotides, the CDR3 is TGCGCCAGCAGCCCCGGGAACATTCAGTACTTC. Translated, it gives CASSPGNIQYF.

There are many counts of this clonotype. The chain links TRBV15 to TRBJ1-3, with D unclear. V lost 3 bases and J 0 bases, leaving 15 bases between the germline ends. Per germline, CDR1 LNHNV and CDR2 YYDKDF (reference sequence). The CDR3 totals 17 residues. The CDR3 sequence: CATSRDRLTLSGNTIYF. CDR3 nucleotides: TGTGCCACCAGCAGGGACCGCCTTACCCTCTCTGGAAACACCATATATTTT.

This clonotype was detected many times. One end of the junction fails to match germline, which may point to a read error. This rearrangement joins TRBV6-1 to TRBJ2-7, with 7 bases matching TRBD2. The CDR3 is 14 amino acids. The germline V gene encodes CDR1 MNHNS and CDR2 SASEGT. The CDR3 sequence is CASTKGGVSYEQCF. DNA for the CDR3: TGTGCCAGCACCAAGGGAGGGGTCTCCTACGAGCAGTGCTTC.

This clonotype was counted between two and nine times. The chain couples TRBV28 to TRBJ2-5, with 7 bases that match TRBD1. The V gene end was trimmed by 3 bases and the J gene end by 4 bases; junction bases not matched to a gene: 5. Germline lookup yields CDR1 MDHEN and CDR2 SYDVKM. This CDR3 is 14 amino acids long. The CDR3 here is CASSFSAGGETQYF. The CDR3 DNA reads as TGTGCCAGCAGTTTTTCTGCAGGGGGAGAGACCCAGTACTTC.

V gene TRBV6-5 combines with J gene TRBJ2-5; D tentatively reads TRBD1 or TRBD2 (5 bases each). Trimming removed 2 bases from V and 3 bases from J, with 16 bases in between. Germline V gives CDR1 MNHEY, CDR2 SVGAGI. The CDR3 length is 16 residues. The chain's CDR3 is CASSYRDGSPEETQYF. The CDR3 DNA reads as TGTGCCAGCAGTTACCGGGACGGGTCTCCGGAAGAGACCCAGTACTTC.

This clonotype was detected ten times or more. The J gene is TRBJ1-1, the V gene TRBV7-3; 9 positions match TRBD1. V lost 1 base to trimming and J lost 7 bases; unmatched junction nucleotides: 1. This CDR3 has 13 residues. Germline lookup yields CDR1 SGHTA and CDR2 FQGTGA. The CDR3 DNA is TGTGCCAGCAGCTTAAGGGACAGGGATGAAGCTTTCTTT. It is translated as CASSLRDRDEAFF.

The sample holds many counts of this clonotype. V gene TRBV12-5 combines with J gene TRBJ1-5, with D maybe TRBD1 (5 bases). The germline V gene has CDR1 LGHNT and CDR2 FRNRAP. The CDR3 has 13 amino acids. Trimming stripped 7 bases from V and 3 bases from J, with 10 bases between. The CDR3 region has the DNA TGTGCTAGTGCTTGGGGGTTCAATCAGCCCCAGCATTTT. Protein sequence: CASAWGFNQPQHF. Full variable domain (outside the CDR3, taken from reference TRBV12-5 and TRBJ1-5): DARVTQTPRHKVTEMGQEVTMRCQPILGHNTVFWYRQTMMQGLELLAYFRNRAPLDDSGMPKDRFSAEMPDATLATLKIQPSEPRDSAVYFCASAWGFNQPQHFGDGTRLSIL.

This clonotype has ten or more counts. CDR3 sequence reads: CSALTGNYGYTF. The CDR3 coding sequence is TGCAGTGCCCTAACAGGGAACTATGGCTACACCTTC. This sequence joins TRBV20-1 and TRBJ1-2; possibly TRBD1 for D (6 bases). V dropped 6 bases and J dropped 2 bases, with 10 bases sitting between them. The CDR3 is made up of 12 amino acids. CDR1 is DFQATT, CDR2 SNEGSKA, per germline (reference sequence).

This clonotype was picked up a small number of times. The chain joins TRBV7-2 to TRBJ1-1; D is unclear. V lost 3 bases and J lost 4, with 6 bases in between. The CDR3 is 12 amino acids. CDR1 and CDR2 from the germline V gene are SGHTA and FQGNSA. The CDR3 here is CASSFFGTEAFF. The CDR3 nucleotides are TGTGCCAGCAGCTTTTTTGGCACTGAAGCTTTCTTT.

The sample holds many counts of this clonotype. The CDR3 region is CASSRAGQGYEQYF. DNA for the CDR3: TGTGCCAGCAGCCGCGCGGGACAGGGGTACGAGCAGTACTTC. The chain couples TRBV11-3 to TRBJ2-7; 10 nucleotides align to TRBD1. CDR1 is SGHNT, CDR2 YENEEA, per germline. With V trimmed by 5 bases and J by 4 bases, 5 bases remained unmatched. This CDR3 contains 14 residues.

This clonotype was seen at least ten times. The chain recombines TRBV7-9 with TRBJ1-1; 7 bases align to TRBD1. Germline V gives CDR1 SEHNR, CDR2 FQNEAQ (reference sequence). This CDR3 region has 14 residues. V was clipped by 3 bases and J by 3 bases; unmatched bases: 4. The CDR3 DNA follows: TGTGCCAGCAGCTTCGACAGGGATCACACTGAAGCTTTCTTT. It specifies CASSFDRDHTEAFF.

The table lists this clonotype with many counts. V and J are TRBV28 and TRBJ2-5; a possible D gene is TRBD2 (6 bases). The CDR3 length is 14 residues. Looked up from germline, CDR1 is MDHEN and CDR2 is SYDVKM. The ends were cut back, 6 bases at V and 4 bases at J, with 15 bases in the middle. DNA of the CDR3: TGTGCCAGCAGCCAACTAGCTTCACGAGAGACCCAGTACTTC. Translating gives CASSQLASRETQYF. The variable domain in full, with the rest retrieved from reference TRBV28 and TRBJ2-5, is DVKVTQSSRYLVKRTGEKVFLECVQDMDHENMFWYRQDPGLGLRLIYFSYDVKMKEKGDIPEGYSVSREKKERFSLILESASTNQTSMYLCASSQLASRETQYFGPGTRLLVL.

This clonotype appeared many times. The chain combines TRBV4-1 with TRBJ1-1; a possible D gene is TRBD1 (6 bases). V was pared by 3 bases and J by 0 bases, with 20 bases between. The CDR3 totals 18 residues. The germline V gene has CDR1 MGHRA and CDR2 YSYEKL. CDR3 residues: CASSHQDSLFKMNTEAFF. CDR3 DNA sequence: TGCGCCAGCAGCCATCAGGACAGTTTGTTTAAGATGAACACTGAAGCTTTCTTT.

This sequence joins TRBV11-2 and TRBJ1-2, with 7 bases matching TRBD1. Per the germline V gene, CDR1 is SGHAT and CDR2 is FQNNGV. With V trimmed by 5 bases and J by 4 bases, 10 bases remained unmatched. This CDR3 has 15 amino acids. The DNA for the CDR3 is TGTGCCAGCAGCCCCGCAGGGGGATTGGGCTATGGCTACACCTTC. It specifies CASSPAGGLGYGYTF. Full variable domain (remainder filled in from reference TRBV11-2 and TRBJ1-2): EAGVAQSPRYKIIEKRQSVAFWCNPISGHATLYWYQQILGQGPKLLIQFQNNGVVDDSQLPKDRFSAERLKGVDSTLKIQPAKLEDSAVYLCASSPAGGLGYGYTFGSGTRLTVV.

The table lists this clonotype with a few counts. The rearrangement links TRBV7-9 to TRBJ2-7; TRBD2 is a possible D gene (5 bases). This CDR3 has 14 amino acids. Deletions cut 1 base from V and 4 bases from J, with 11 bases between. CDR1 and CDR2 from the germline V gene are SEHNR and FQNEAQ (reference sequence). The CDR3 DNA reads TGTGCCAGCAGCTTAGAGGGAGTGTTGTACGAGCAGTACTTC. Its translation is CASSLEGVLYEQYF. Based on the CDR3 plus reference TRBV7-9 and TRBJ2-7, the full variable domain is DTGVSQNPRHKITKRGQNVTFRCDPISEHNRLYWYRQTLGQGPEFLTYFQNEAQLEKSRLLSDRFSAERPKGSFSTLEIQRTEQGDSAMYLCASSLEGVLYEQYFGPGTRLTVT.

V and J are TRBV2 and TRBJ2-7; D gene unclear. Germline V lookup: CDR1 SNHLY, CDR2 FYNNEI. V lost 0 bases, J lost 3 bases, and 18 bases lay in between. The CDR3 contains 17 residues. The CDR3 loop reads CASSEAKTVGLHYEQYF. Here the CDR3 DNA reads TGTGCCAGCAGTGAAGCGAAGACGGTGGGCCTACACTACGAGCAGTACTTC.

Ten or more counts support this clonotype. The genes are TRBV6-1 and TRBJ1-5; D possibly corresponds to TRBD1 (6 bases). Trimming left V 7 bases short and J 0 bases short, with 16 bases between. Germline V gene lookup returns CDR1 MNHNS and CDR2 SASEGT. The CDR3 runs to 16 residues. The CDR3 DNA reads TGTGCCAGCAAGGGACATACGCTCAATAGCAATCAGCCCCAGCATTTT. This encodes CASKGHTLNSNQPQHF.

This clonotype was recorded at least ten times. The chain has TRBV12-3 or TRBV12-4 and TRBJ1-1; weak D call: TRBD1 (6 bases). The CDR3 covers 17 residues. V lost 4 bases to trimming and J lost 3 bases, with 21 bases between them. As DNA, the CDR3 is TGTGCCAGCAGTTCCTACAGGGTCCGCCGTTGGGACACTGAAGCTTTCTTT. The encoded protein is CASSSYRVRRWDTEAFF.

This clonotype was detected ten times or more. The V call is TRBV6-2 or TRBV6-3, the J call TRBJ2-7, with D possibly TRBD1 on 6 matching bases. Germline V gives CDR1 MNHEY, CDR2 SVGEGT. Trimming left V 5 bases short and J 10 bases short, with 15 bases between. There are 12 residues in the CDR3. CDR3 sequence reads: CASSPDRRRQYF. DNA for the CDR3: TGTGCCAGCAGTCCAGACAGGAGGAGACAGTACTTC.

In its sample, this clonotype was seen many times. The chain carries TRBV28 and TRBJ1-5, with a weak D call TRBD1 (6 bases). Trimming removed 4 bases at V and 8 bases at J, with 9 bases between. The CDR3 runs 12 residues. Germline CDR1 MDHEN, CDR2 SYDVKM. The CDR3 bases are TGTGCCAGCAGTTCCGGACAGAAGCCCCAGCATTTT. Encoded protein: CASSSGQKPQHF.

The chain is built from TRBV15 and TRBJ1-2, with 8 positions matching TRBD1. The junction had 4 bases not matched to a gene; V was cut back by 5 bases and J by 5 bases. The CDR3 spans 13 residues. Germline loops: CDR1 LNHNV, CDR2 YYDKDF (reference sequence). The CDR3 reads CATSLQGEYGYTF. The CDR3 DNA follows: TGTGCCACCAGCTTACAGGGGGAGTATGGCTACACCTTC. Full variable domain (rest looked up from reference TRBV15 and TRBJ1-2): DAMVIQNPRYQVTQFGKPVTLSCSQTLNHNVMYWYQQKSSQAPKLLFHYYDKDFNNEADTPDNFQSRRPNTSFCFLDIRSPGLGDTAMYLCATSLQGEYGYTFGSGTRLTVV.

The CDR3 here is CASRPLQGLNTEAFF. CDR3 coding DNA: TGTGCCAGCAGACCTCTCCAGGGACTGAACACTGAAGCTTTCTTT. The chain employs TRBV6-1 and TRBJ1-1, with D possibly being TRBD1 (5 bases). Trimming shortened V by 6 bases and J by 0 bases, and 14 bases separated the two germline ends. The CDR3 has 15 residues. Germline values: CDR1 MNHNS, CDR2 SASEGT.